In this sample, the clone carrying this T cell receptor beta chain turned up a few times. Its antigen is unidentified. The sample originates from a study of CD8+CD57+ T cells in acquired aplastic anemia. As for the study in general: The mean DNA yield obtained from sorted CD4+ and CD8+ cells came to roughly 3.4 ug.

Genomic DNA was employed as the template in profiling TCR beta VDJ and CDR3. TCRdb reprocessed the reads with MiXCR, giving one entry per CDR3 protein. The sample includes 150,000 to 200,000 distinct CDR3 sequences, roughly 64% of them seen just once. Findings of the study overall: Overlapping CD8+ CDR3 repertoires of patients and controls contained 25 to 35 shared sequences. With respect to CD8+ Simpson's diversity, patients and controls did not differ significantly.

The CDR3 is made up of 16 amino acids. Per the germline V gene, CDR1 is ENHRY and CDR2 is SYGVKD. V dropped 2 bases and J dropped 4 bases, with 18 bases sitting between them. The source of this sequence is a human donor with severe aplastic anemia or a healthy control (not recorded which). The chain recombines TRBV10-3 with TRBJ2-7; D is unresolved. Material for sequencing was sorted CD4+, CD8+, or CD8+CD57+ T cells (not recorded which) from PBMCs. This chain's CDR3 is CAISEASPVRKYEQYF. The CDR3 coding sequence is TGTGCCATCAGTGAGGCCTCCCCAGTAAGAAAATACGAGCAGTACTTC.